This TCR beta chain was recorded in a study of CD8 T cells in ankylosing spondylitis. Whole-study findings and limits: Clones linked to the disease showed a CD8+ phenotype. They occurred at relatively low frequencies in peripheral blood. The study identified a TCR beta motif of seven or eight highly homologous variants that appeared characteristic of ankylosing spondylitis blood.

Quantitative 5'-RACE was performed with molecular barcodes, and it yielded the TCR beta libraries. TCRdb reanalysed the 5' RACE reads using MiXCR and keeps one entry per CDR3 protein. The sample records 450,000 to 550,000 distinct CDR3 sequences, about 5% being singletons. This clonotype has at least ten counts. Its antigen is unidentified. The germline V and J ends were trimmed by 6 bases and 2 bases, with 14 bases remaining between them. The CDR3 covers 15 residues. This receptor was taken from a male donor with ankylosing spondylitis. This rearrangement joins TRBV12-3 or TRBV12-4 to TRBJ1-3; D ambiguous. Material for sequencing was blood, either unsorted or a sorted T cell fraction (not recorded which). The CDR3 here is CASRSTGVAGNTIYF. The CDR3 coding sequence is TGTGCCAGCAGGTCGACCGGGGTTGCTGGAAACACCATATATTTT.